The 6 T cell receptor beta chains presented below share a single source sample, sequenced in a study of T cells in Graves' hyperthyroidism and ophthalmopathy. RNA transcripts served as the template for amplifying TCR beta CDR3 regions. During a first-round RT-PCR of the TCR CDR3, the HTBI primer set was used. TCRdb recomputed calls from the multiplex PCR reads with MiXCR, one row per CDR3 protein. This table holds around 700,000 distinct CDR3 sequences, roughly a sixth found once. Sequencing input: blood. The receptors were gathered from a woman in her fifties or sixties with Graves' hyperthyroidism that later progressed to Graves' ophthalmopathy.

The chain recombines TRBV18 with TRBJ2-7; possible D gene TRBD1, 5 bases. Per the germline V gene, CDR1 is KGHSH and CDR2 is LQKENI. The CDR3 is 12 amino acids. Trimming cost V 3 bases and J 3 bases, with 6 bases left between them. This CDR3 reads CASSPTDYEQYF. In DNA, the CDR3 is TGTGCCAGCTCACCGACAGACTACGAGCAGTACTTC.

This clonotype was seen only a few times. This chain uses TRBV5-4 with TRBJ1-4; the D is unclear. The V gene's germline CDR1 is SGHNT and CDR2 YYREEE (reference sequence). V gave up 4 bases and J gave up 6 bases, with 16 bases separating them. The length of the CDR3 is 15 residues. CDR3 sequence: CASSPNPAGDEKLFF. As DNA, the CDR3 is TGTGCCAGCAGCCCGAACCCTGCCGGGGATGAAAAACTGTTTTTT.

The genes are TRBV10-3 and TRBJ2-1, with 7 bases matching TRBD1. Germline CDR1 reads ENHRY; CDR2 reads SYGVKD. CDR3 length: 15 amino acids. The V gene end was trimmed by 4 bases and the J gene end by 4 bases; junction bases not matched to a gene: 7. The CDR3 spells CAISAEGTEYNEQFF. CDR3 coding DNA: TGTGCCATCAGTGCTGAAGGGACAGAGTACAATGAGCAGTTCTTC.

This clonotype was seen a handful of times. This chain connects TRBV20-1 to TRBJ2-3; 16 bases line up with TRBD2. V was clipped by 4 bases and J by 0 bases; unmatched bases: 13. The CDR3 is 20 residues long. Germline CDR1 and CDR2: DFQATT and SNEGSKA (reference sequence). Here the CDR3 DNA reads TGCAGTGCTATGGATTCGGGACTAGCGGGGGGGCCCGCTAGCACAGATACGCAGTATTTT. It yields the protein CSAMDSGLAGGPASTDTQYF.

This clonotype was picked up a small number of times. The V gene is TRBV5-1, the J gene TRBJ1-1, with 8 positions matching TRBD1. Trimming cost V 3 bases and J 1 base; bases outside gene matches: 8. Germline CDR1 and CDR2: SGHRS and YFSETQ. CDR3 length: 16 amino acids. The CDR3 DNA is TGCGCCAGCAGCTCCCAAGGGGGACAGGCGAACACTGAAGCTTTCTTT. Its translation is CASSSQGGQANTEAFF.

The CDR3 loop reads CAISESGSYTDTQYF. For the CDR3, the DNA is TGTGCCATCAGTGAGTCAGGCAGTTACACAGATACGCAGTATTTT. The genes are TRBV10-3 and TRBJ2-3; D not certain. The germline gives CDR1 ENHRY, CDR2 SYGVKD. Deletions cut 0 bases from V and 2 bases from J, with 9 bases between. The CDR3 runs to 15 residues.